These 2 T cell receptor beta chains share one sample of origin, sequenced in a study of blood T cell repertoires in COVID-19. Sequenced by immunoSEQ multiplex PCR; TCRdb stores in-frame clones only, minus some. The sample consists of some 240,000 clones, 75% to 85% of them appearing once. The sample consisted of peripheral blood. These receptors originate from a woman of 80 years or more with COVID-19, enrolled during active disease.

J is TRBJ2-1 and V is TRBV7-3, with 7 bases that match TRBD2. The V gene's germline CDR1 is SGHTA and CDR2 FQGTGA. Unmatched junction bases numbered 11, after V lost 2 bases and J lost 7 bases. The CDR3 is made up of 16 amino acids. In nucleotides, the CDR3 is TGTGCCAGCAGCTTAGGTTCAGCGGGACCCCAAAATGAGCAGTTCTTC. Its protein product is CASSLGSAGPQNEQFF.

About this clone itself: As the CDR3 is not closed by the conserved phenylalanine or tryptophan, this likely results from a read error. It is unclear where the CDR3 begins or ends on the DNA, so no DNA is shown, and the CDR3 is as TCRdb lists it. This chain links TRBV7-9 with TRBJ1-4. The germline CDR1 and CDR2 sequences are SEHNR and FQNEAQ (reference sequence). Including both end residues, the CDR3 is 10 amino acids long. This chain's CDR3 is CASSLAGGGD.